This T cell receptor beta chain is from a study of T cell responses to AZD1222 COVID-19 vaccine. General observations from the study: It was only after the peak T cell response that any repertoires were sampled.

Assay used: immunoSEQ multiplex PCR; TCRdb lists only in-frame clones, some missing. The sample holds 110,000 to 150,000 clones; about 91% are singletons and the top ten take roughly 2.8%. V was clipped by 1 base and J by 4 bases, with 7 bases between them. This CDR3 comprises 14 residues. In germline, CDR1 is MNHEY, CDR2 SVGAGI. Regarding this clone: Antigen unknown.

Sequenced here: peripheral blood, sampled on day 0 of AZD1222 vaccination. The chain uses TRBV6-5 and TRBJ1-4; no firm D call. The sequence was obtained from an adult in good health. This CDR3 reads CASSYYRSNEKLFF. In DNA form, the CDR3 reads TGTGCCAGCAGTTACTACCGGAGTAATGAAAAACTGTTTTTT.